This record looks at one TCR beta chain sequence and its context. The antigen is undetermined. The PCR made use of 60 Vbeta and 13 Jbeta primers. Assay: immunoSEQ multiplex PCR; the TCRdb copy retains only in-frame clones and omits some. In the table there are around 100,000 clones, 60% to 75% of which are singletons. This entry comes from a study of cytomegalovirus exposure and HLA in healthy donors. Findings of the study overall: High sensitivity and specificity were reportedly achieved when the classifier diagnosed cytomegalovirus status.

The length of the CDR3 is 11 residues. V was clipped by 6 bases and J by 8 bases, with 8 bases between them. Germline V CDR1 and CDR2: MNHEY, SVGAGI. The J gene is TRBJ1-3, the V gene TRBV6-5; D ambiguous. This receptor was obtained from a woman aged 40 to 50 in good health and CMV-seronegative. The sample taken for sequencing was PBMCs. CDR3: CASRGSYTIYF. CDR3 coding DNA: TGTGCCAGCAGGGGCAGCTACACCATATATTTT.